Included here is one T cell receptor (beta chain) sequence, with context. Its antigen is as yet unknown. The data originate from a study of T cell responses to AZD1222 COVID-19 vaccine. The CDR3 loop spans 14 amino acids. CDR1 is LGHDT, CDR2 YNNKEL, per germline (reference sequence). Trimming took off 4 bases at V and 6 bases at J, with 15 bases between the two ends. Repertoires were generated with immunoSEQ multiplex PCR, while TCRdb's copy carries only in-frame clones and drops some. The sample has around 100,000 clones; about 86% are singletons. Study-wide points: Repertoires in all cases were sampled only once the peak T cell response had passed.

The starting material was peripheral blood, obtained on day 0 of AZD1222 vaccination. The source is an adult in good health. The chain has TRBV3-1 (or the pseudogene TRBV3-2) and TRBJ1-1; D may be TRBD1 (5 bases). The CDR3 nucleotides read TGTGCCAGCAGCCGAGAGTACAGGCAAGCTGAAGCTTTCTTT. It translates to CASSREYRQAEAFF.